This T cell receptor (beta chain) was sequenced in a study of cytotoxic CD8 clonotypes in ibrutinib-treated CLL. A note on this clone: Its specificity is unknown.

The germline V gene has CDR1 SGHRS and CDR2 YFSETQ. V lost 0 bases and J lost 5; bases outside the gene matches: 2. CDR3 length: 14 residues. The table came from immunoSEQ multiplex PCR; TCRdb's copy has only in-frame clones and leaves some out. The profile covers 70,000 to 80,000 clones, with 80% appearing a single time and about 8% taken by the ten largest. Investigators sourced 1.5 to 2 micrograms of genomic DNA from cryopreserved PBMCs for TCR beta libraries. Overall study findings and caveats: Sustained-remission and progressing patients diverged in sampling times. Treatment saw public clonotypes, which were uncommon, either contract or stay stable. Measured clonality at baseline was greater than in age-matched healthy donors and tracked with circulating CD8+ T-cell counts.

The sequence was collected from a human donor with chronic lymphocytic leukemia. The starting material was PBMCs, obtained at disease progression, from a patient treated with ibrutinib. This chain links TRBV5-1 with TRBJ2-7; TRBD1 agrees at 10 bases. This chain's CDR3 is CASSLGQGANEQYF. The CDR3 nucleotides read TGCGCCAGCAGCTTGGGACAGGGGGCCAACGAGCAGTACTTC.